The 30 T cell receptor beta chains below were found in one sample sequenced in a study of graft-versus-host responses after intestinal transplantation. The repertoire was sequenced with immunoSEQ multiplex PCR; TCRdb's copy has only in-frame clones and lacks some. The sample yields 130,000 or so clones, more than 90% seen once. Antigens of these TCRs are unknown. The sample here was unstimulated CD4+ T cells sorted from spleen or lymph node cells, taken before intestinal transplant. The source of these receptors is a human donor who received an intestinal transplant.

This chain joins TRBV2 and TRBJ2-5; D remains unclear. This CDR3 has 12 amino acids. Deletions cut 6 bases from V and 5 bases from J, with 10 bases between. Germline assignment: CDR1 SNHLY and CDR2 FYNNEI. The DNA of the CDR3 is TGTGCCAGCAGAGACCTACTCGAGACCCAGTACTTC. It codes for CASRDLLETQYF. The whole variable domain, filled in from reference TRBV2 and TRBJ2-5, reads EPEVTQTPSHQVTQMGQEVILRCVPISNHLYFYWYRQILGQKVEFLVSFYNNEISEKSEIFDDQFSVERPDGSNFTLKIRSTKLEDSAMYFCASRDLLETQYFGPGTRLLVL.

V is TRBV5-4 and J is TRBJ1-1; D remains unclear. Between the trimmed V and J ends, which lost 3 bases and 9 bases, there was a span of 15 bases. CDR3 size: 13 residues. Germline V gene sequence: CDR1 SGHNT, CDR2 YYREEE (reference sequence). The CDR3 sequence is CASSSTGSTKAFF. In DNA form, the CDR3 reads TGTGCCAGCAGCTCCACCGGGAGTACTAAAGCTTTCTTT.

The J gene is TRBJ1-2, the V gene TRBV6-6; 7 bases map to TRBD1. The germline V gene has CDR1 MNHNY and CDR2 SVGAGI (reference sequence). This CDR3 region has 12 residues. Unmatched junction bases numbered 0, after V lost 6 bases and J lost 2 bases. Written as DNA, the CDR3 is TGTGCCAGCAGACAGGGGAACTATGGCTACACCTTC. It is translated as CASRQGNYGYTF.

The chain has TRBV4-1 and TRBJ1-1; D is perhaps TRBD1 (6 bases). Trimming took off 1 base at V and 8 bases at J, with 17 bases between the two ends. Germline CDR1 and CDR2: MGHRA and YSYEKL. This CDR3 spans 15 amino acids. The CDR3 spells CASSQVGGGIEEAFF. The CDR3 region has the DNA TGCGCCAGCAGCCAAGTAGGGGGGGGAATCGAGGAAGCTTTCTTT.

CDR3 nucleotide sequence: TGTGCCAGCAGAAGAAGTTTCGTACCGAACACTGAAGCTTTCTTT. It is translated as CASRRSFVPNTEAFF. The chain recombines TRBV14 with TRBJ1-1, with unresolved D. CDR3 length equals 15 residues. Germline CDR1 and CDR2: SGHDN and FVKESK. The V and J ends lost 6 bases and 1 base respectively, with 15 bases between them. The variable domain in full, completed from reference TRBV14 and TRBJ1-1, reads EAGVTQFPSHSVIEKGQTVTLRCDPISGHDNLYWYRRVMGKEIKFLLHFVKESKQDESGMPNNRFLAERTGGTYSTLKVQPAELEDSGVYFCASRRSFVPNTEAFFGQGTRLTVV.

The chain carries TRBV5-6 and TRBJ2-5; D tentatively reads TRBD1 or TRBD2 (5 bases each). Between the trimmed V and J ends, which lost 1 base and 9 bases, there was a span of 16 bases. The V gene's germline CDR1 is SGHDT and CDR2 YYEEEE. The CDR3 covers 14 residues. This CDR3 is CASSLRDGNEAQYF. The CDR3 DNA reads TGTGCCAGCAGCTTGCGGGACGGGAATGAGGCCCAGTACTTC.

J is TRBJ2-5 and V is TRBV20-1; D is possibly TRBD1 or TRBD2 (5 bases each). V was shortened by 7 bases and J by 1 base, with 7 bases between the two germline ends. The CDR3 spans 11 residues. Germline loops: CDR1 DFQATT, CDR2 SNEGSKA (reference sequence). The CDR3 bases are TGCAGTGGAGGGGCCCAAGAGACCCAGTACTTC. Amino acid sequence: CSGGAQETQYF.

The chain couples TRBV27 to TRBJ1-1, with 9 positions matching TRBD1. The germline CDR1 and CDR2 sequences are MNHEY and SMNVEV (reference sequence). Germline trimming cut 5 bases from V and 4 bases from J; bases unmatched to any gene: 11. The CDR3 length is 16 residues. DNA of the CDR3: TGTGCCAGCAGTCCACCCACCGGGACAGGGAGCACTGAAGCTTTCTTT. It specifies CASSPPTGTGSTEAFF.

This chain joins TRBV15 and TRBJ2-1; 9 nucleotides agree with TRBD2. This CDR3 spans 16 amino acids. V shed 3 bases, J shed 6 bases, and the junction held 9 bases outside the gene matches. Germline values: CDR1 LNHNV, CDR2 YYDKDF (reference sequence). This chain's CDR3 is CATSSWGRGGVNEQFF. The CDR3, as DNA: TGTGCCACCAGCAGCTGGGGGCGGGGGGGTGTCAATGAGCAGTTCTTC.

The chain combines TRBV5-4 with TRBJ2-5, with 8 nucleotides matching TRBD2. The CDR3 consists of 16 residues. Germline CDR1 and CDR2: SGHNT and YYREEE (reference sequence). V was clipped by 4 bases and J by 4 bases; unmatched bases: 12. The chain's CDR3 is CASSPGGGGRGETQYF. In DNA, the CDR3 is TGTGCCAGCAGCCCGGGAGGCGGGGGGCGGGGAGAGACCCAGTACTTC.

The chain recombines TRBV18 with TRBJ1-1, with D hard to call. Between the trimmed V and J ends, which lost 6 bases and 1 base, there was a span of 9 bases. The CDR3 runs 13 residues. CDR1 is KGHSH, CDR2 LQKENI, per germline. The CDR3 spells CASSKGWNTEAFF. The CDR3 DNA reads as TGTGCCAGCTCTAAGGGATGGAACACTGAAGCTTTCTTT.

This clone was seen once. The CDR3 region is CASSLVGTGNSPLHF. As DNA, the CDR3 is TGCGCCAGCAGCTTGGTGGGGACAGGGAATTCACCCCTCCACTTT. The gene calls are TRBV5-1 and TRBJ1-6; 9 nucleotides match TRBD1. Germline values: CDR1 SGHRS, CDR2 YFSETQ. Trimming removed 0 bases from V and 7 bases from J; junction bases left unmatched: 2. The CDR3 has 15 residues.

The V gene is TRBV7-6, the J gene TRBJ1-4; 9 bases fit TRBD1. The CDR3 has 16 amino acids. Germline CDR1 and CDR2: SGHVS and FNYEAQ. After removal of 5 bases from V and 8 bases from J, the junction contained 12 bases not matched to a gene. CDR3 in amino acids: CASSPRVGQGGEKLFF. The DNA of the CDR3 is TGTGCCAGCAGCCCCCGCGTGGGACAGGGAGGAGAAAAACTGTTTTTT.

The chain employs TRBV2 and TRBJ2-3, with 8 bases matching TRBD2. V gave up 8 bases and J gave up 6 bases; unmatched junction bases: 10. CDR1 SNHLY and CDR2 FYNNEI come from the germline V gene. The CDR3 has 14 residues. The CDR3 is CASSHPGLGDTQYF. CDR3 in DNA: TGTGCCAGCTCACACCCGGGACTAGGGGATACGCAGTATTTT.

The chain employs TRBV19 and TRBJ1-1; D unclear. The length of the CDR3 is 13 residues. Per germline, CDR1 LNHDA and CDR2 SQIVND (reference sequence). Trimming removed 5 bases at V and 7 bases at J, with 14 bases between. CDR3 coding DNA: TGTGCCAGTAGTTTGAGGAGAGGCGGTGAAGCTTTCTTT. This sequence encodes CASSLRRGGEAFF.

The chain links TRBV5-6 to TRBJ2-4, with 13 positions matching TRBD2. The CDR3 is 14 residues long. Germline V gene data show CDR1 as SGHDT and CDR2 as YYEEEE. J was trimmed by 15 bases and V by 2 bases; bases with no gene match: 8. The CDR3 DNA reads as TGTGCCAGCAGCTTTAGGACTAGCGGGGGAACCGGGTACTTC. It is translated as CASSFRTSGGTGYF.

This chain joins TRBV7-8 and TRBJ2-7, with TRBD1 identical over 10 bases. Germline V gene lookup returns CDR1 SGHVS and CDR2 FQNEAQ. The CDR3 length is 15 residues. V was clipped by 5 bases and J by 3 bases; unmatched bases: 7. CDR3 nucleotide sequence: TGTGCCAGCAGCCTTCGGACAGGGGGGGGCTACGAGCAGTACTTC. Translating it yields CASSLRTGGGYEQYF.

The chain carries TRBV2 and TRBJ2-5, with D maybe TRBD2 (6 bases). Germline-derived CDR1 and CDR2 are SNHLY and FYNNEI. V was shortened by 8 bases and J by 13 bases, with 20 bases between the two germline ends. This CDR3 has 12 residues. The CDR3 sequence: CASRFGGKVAYF. DNA of the CDR3: TGTGCCAGCCGATTTGGGGGGAAGGTCGCGTACTTC.

This chain uses TRBV2 with TRBJ1-5; TRBD1 matches 9 bases. Trimming at V came to 7 bases and at J to 7 bases, leaving 8 bases not matched to a gene. Germline V gives CDR1 SNHLY, CDR2 FYNNEI. The CDR3 covers 14 residues. DNA for the CDR3: TGTGCCAGCACCAAGGACAGGGGAGGCCAGCCCCAGCATTTT. It translates to CASTKDRGGQPQHF.

The gene calls are TRBV5-1 and TRBJ2-5; no clear D gene. The DNA end favors TRBJ2-7, so the J call may be wrong. Germline V gives CDR1 SGHRS, CDR2 YFSETQ. The CDR3 runs 12 residues. The CDR3 loop reads CASSLERSEQYF. DNA for the CDR3: TGCGCCAGCAGCTTGGAAAGAAGCGAGCAGTACTTC.

The chain combines TRBV20-1 with TRBJ2-5, with D unresolved. V lost 0 bases and J lost 10, with 9 bases in between. Germline CDR1 DFQATT, CDR2 SNEGSKA (reference sequence). The CDR3 sequence is 11 residues long. CDR3: CSAREDRDQYF. CDR3 DNA: TGCAGTGCTAGAGAAGATAGAGACCAGTACTTC.

V is TRBV29-1 and J is TRBJ1-1; D remains ambiguous. The CDR3 is 15 amino acids. From germline, CDR1 is SQVTM and CDR2 ANQGSEA. V was shortened by 4 bases and J by 4 bases, with 19 bases between the two germline ends. Here the CDR3 reads CSVVAVQSGGTEAFF. The CDR3 DNA follows: TGCAGCGTTGTAGCGGTACAGAGCGGAGGCACTGAAGCTTTCTTT.

This clone turned up a few times. The V call is TRBV5-1, the J call TRBJ2-7; 8 nucleotides agree with TRBD1. The ends lost 4 bases at V and 5 bases at J; junction bases unmatched: 8. Per germline, CDR1 SGHRS and CDR2 YFSETQ. The CDR3 extends over 14 amino acids. CDR3: CASSPRQGKNEQYF. DNA of the CDR3: TGCGCCAGCAGCCCACGACAGGGGAAAAACGAGCAGTACTTC.

The chain is built from TRBV7-9 and TRBJ1-2; maybe TRBD1 (5 bases). The CDR3 totals 15 residues. Germline values: CDR1 SEHNR, CDR2 FQNEAQ (reference sequence). Trimming took off 2 bases at V and 2 bases at J, with 12 bases between the two ends. CDR3 loop: CASSLRAKGNYGYTF. In DNA, the CDR3 is TGTGCCAGCAGCTTAAGGGCAAAGGGGAACTATGGCTACACCTTC.

The V call is TRBV5-1, the J call TRBJ1-2; tentatively, D is TRBD1 (5 bases). The CDR3 is 13 amino acids. The germline gives CDR1 SGHRS, CDR2 YFSETQ. Trimming shortened V by 0 bases and J by 6 bases, and 9 bases separated the two germline ends. In DNA form, the CDR3 reads TGCGCCAGCAGCTTGGCCAGGGCTGATGGCTACACCTTC. Protein sequence: CASSLARADGYTF.

The chain is built from TRBV14 and TRBJ1-4, with D unresolved. CDR1 SGHDN and CDR2 FVKESK come from the germline V gene. With 1 base removed from V and 4 bases from J, the gap between germline ends came to 7 bases. The CDR3 extends over 14 amino acids. The CDR3 region has the DNA TGTGCCAGCAGCCAAGCGCGGATTAATGAAAAACTGTTTTTT. Its translation: CASSQARINEKLFF.

J is TRBJ1-6 and V is TRBV9, with D unclear. The CDR3 length is 17 residues. V was pared by 2 bases and J by 5 bases, with 17 bases between. Germline CDR1 and CDR2: SGDLS and YYNGEE. As DNA, the CDR3 is TGTGCCAGCAGCGTGGGCGGAGGGTGGTCTGATAATTCACCCCTCCACTTT. It specifies CASSVGGGWSDNSPLHF.

This chain's CDR3 is CASSPEAENTGELFF. In DNA, the CDR3 is TGTGCCAGCTCACCAGAAGCAGAGAACACCGGGGAGCTGTTTTTT. The chain couples TRBV18 to TRBJ2-2, with D unresolved. Looked up from germline, CDR1 is KGHSH and CDR2 is LQKENI. This CDR3 is 15 amino acids long. The ends were cut back, 2 bases at V and 1 base at J, with 8 bases in the middle.

The J gene is TRBJ2-7, the V gene TRBV5-4; the match to TRBD2 covers 8 bases. Germline CDR1 is SGHNT and CDR2 is YYREEE (reference sequence). This CDR3 region has 13 residues. The V and J ends lost 0 bases and 7 bases, in that order; junction bases with no gene match: 3. The CDR3 loop is CASSLGGGGEQYF. CDR3 DNA sequence: TGTGCCAGCAGCTTGGGTGGCGGGGGGGAGCAGTACTTC.

J is TRBJ2-5 and V is TRBV5-1; D possibly matches TRBD1 or TRBD2 (6 bases each). The length of the CDR3 is 15 residues. V lost 3 bases and J lost 3, with 15 bases in between. The germline CDR1 and CDR2 sequences are SGHRS and YFSETQ. CDR3 loop: CASSWGASTKETQYF. Here the CDR3 DNA reads TGCGCCAGCAGCTGGGGGGCCTCCACAAAAGAGACCCAGTACTTC. Based on the CDR3 plus reference TRBV5-1 and TRBJ2-5, the full variable domain is KAGVTQTPRYLIKTRGQQVTLSCSPISGHRSVSWYQQTPGQGLQFLFEYFSETQRNKGNFPGRFSGRQFSNSRSEMNVSTLELGDSALYLCASSWGASTKETQYFGPGTRLLVL.